This TCR beta chain was sequenced in a study of monozygotic twins with inflammatory bowel disease. Germline loops: CDR1 MDHEN, CDR2 SYDVKM. CDR3 length: 11 residues. UMIs with a 6-nucleotide sample barcode were added by template switching. Two rounds of nested PCR, of roughly 16 and 10 cycles, were run on TCRalpha and TCRbeta cDNA. One entry per CDR3 protein, without DNA, is what TCRdb gives after re-calling the 5' RACE reads. The table for this sample gives around 370,000 distinct CDR3 sequences. General study results and limits: Immunosuppressive treatment differences may have increased patient repertoire variability. TCRbeta inverse Simpson diversity was decreased in IBD patients versus healthy co-twins.

With regard to this clonotype: As yet, its antigen is unknown.

The V call is TRBV28, the J call TRBJ2-3. The sequence was collected from a human donor with ulcerative colitis or Crohn's disease, or a healthy co-twin of an affected twin (not recorded which). Sequencing used blood. The chain's CDR3 is CASSWQDTQYF.